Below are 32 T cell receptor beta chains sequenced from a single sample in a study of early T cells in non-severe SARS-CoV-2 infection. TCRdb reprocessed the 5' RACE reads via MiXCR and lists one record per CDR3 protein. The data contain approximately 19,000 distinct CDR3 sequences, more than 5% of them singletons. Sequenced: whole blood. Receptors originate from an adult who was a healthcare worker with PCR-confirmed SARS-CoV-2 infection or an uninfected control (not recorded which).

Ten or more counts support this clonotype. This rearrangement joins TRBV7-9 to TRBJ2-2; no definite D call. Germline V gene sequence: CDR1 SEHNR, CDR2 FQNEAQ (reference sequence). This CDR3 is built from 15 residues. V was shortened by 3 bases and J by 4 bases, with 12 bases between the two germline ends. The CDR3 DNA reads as TGTGCCAGCAGCTTTTCTAAGCAGATCACCGGGGAGCTGTTTTTT. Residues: CASSFSKQITGELFF.

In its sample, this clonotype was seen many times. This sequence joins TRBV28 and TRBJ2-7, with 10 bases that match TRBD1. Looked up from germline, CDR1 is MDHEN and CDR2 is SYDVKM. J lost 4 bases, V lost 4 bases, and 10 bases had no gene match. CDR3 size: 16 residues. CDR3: CASSSWTGGYEYEQYF. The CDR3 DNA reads TGTGCCAGCAGTTCCTGGACAGGGGGTTACGAGTACGAGCAGTACTTC.

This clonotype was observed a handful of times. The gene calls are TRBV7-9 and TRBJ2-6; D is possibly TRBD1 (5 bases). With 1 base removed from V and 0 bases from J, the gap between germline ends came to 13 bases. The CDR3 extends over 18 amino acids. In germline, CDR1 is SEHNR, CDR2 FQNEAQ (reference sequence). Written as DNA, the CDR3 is TGTGCCAGCAGCTTAGACAGGACCACGAGCTCTGGGGCCAACGTCCTGACTTTC. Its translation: CASSLDRTTSSGANVLTF.

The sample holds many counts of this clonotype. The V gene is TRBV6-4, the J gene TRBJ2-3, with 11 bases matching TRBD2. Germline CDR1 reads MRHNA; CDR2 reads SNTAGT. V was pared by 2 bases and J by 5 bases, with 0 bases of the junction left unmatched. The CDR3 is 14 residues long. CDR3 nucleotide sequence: TGTGCCAGCAGTGACGGACTAGCGGGAGATACGCAGTATTTT. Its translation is CASSDGLAGDTQYF.

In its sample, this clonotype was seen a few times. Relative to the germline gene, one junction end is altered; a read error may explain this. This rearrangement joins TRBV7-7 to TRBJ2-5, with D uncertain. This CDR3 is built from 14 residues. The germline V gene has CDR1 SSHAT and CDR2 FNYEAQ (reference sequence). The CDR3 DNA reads TGTGCTAGCAGCTTAGTATCTGGACAAGAGACCCAGTACTTC. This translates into CASSLVSGQETQYF.

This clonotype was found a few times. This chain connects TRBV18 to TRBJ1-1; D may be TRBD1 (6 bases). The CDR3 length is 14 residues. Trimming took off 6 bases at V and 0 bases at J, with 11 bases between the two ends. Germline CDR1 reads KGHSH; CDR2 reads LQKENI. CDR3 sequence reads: CASSSDSLNTEAFF. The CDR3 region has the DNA TGTGCCAGCTCGTCGGACAGCCTGAACACTGAAGCTTTCTTT.

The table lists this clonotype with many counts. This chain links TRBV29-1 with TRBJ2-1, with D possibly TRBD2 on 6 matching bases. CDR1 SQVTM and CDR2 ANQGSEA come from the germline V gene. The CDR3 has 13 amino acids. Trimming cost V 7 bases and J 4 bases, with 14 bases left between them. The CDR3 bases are TGCAGCGCCTGCAGGGAGGCGTACAATGAGCAGTTCTTC. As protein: CSACREAYNEQFF.

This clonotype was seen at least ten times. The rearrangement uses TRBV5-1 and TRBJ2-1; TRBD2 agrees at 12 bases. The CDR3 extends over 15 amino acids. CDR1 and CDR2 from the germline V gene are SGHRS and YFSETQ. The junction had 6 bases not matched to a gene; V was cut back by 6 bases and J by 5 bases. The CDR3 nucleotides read TGCGCCAGCAACGCGGGACTAGCGGGTAACAATGAGCAGTTCTTC. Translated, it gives CASNAGLAGNNEQFF.

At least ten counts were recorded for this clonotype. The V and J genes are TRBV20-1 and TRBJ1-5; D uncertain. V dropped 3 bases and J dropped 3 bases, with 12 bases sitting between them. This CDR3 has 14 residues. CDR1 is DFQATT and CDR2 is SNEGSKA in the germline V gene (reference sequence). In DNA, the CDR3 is TGCAGTGCTAGGTCAGTAGGCTCCAATCAGCCCCAGCATTTT. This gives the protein CSARSVGSNQPQHF.

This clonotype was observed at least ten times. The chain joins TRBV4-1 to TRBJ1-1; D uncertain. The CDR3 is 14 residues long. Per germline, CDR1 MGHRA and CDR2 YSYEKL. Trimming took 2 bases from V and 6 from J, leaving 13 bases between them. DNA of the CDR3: TGCGCCAGCAGCCAAAGGGCAGCCGTGCCTGAAGCTTTCTTT. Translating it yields CASSQRAAVPEAFF.

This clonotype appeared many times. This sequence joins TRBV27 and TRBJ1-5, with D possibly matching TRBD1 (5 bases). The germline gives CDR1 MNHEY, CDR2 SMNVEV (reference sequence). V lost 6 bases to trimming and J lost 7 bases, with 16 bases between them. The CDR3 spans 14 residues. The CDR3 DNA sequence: TGTGCCAGCAGCCTAGCGGGCGGGGCGCAGCCCCAGCATTTT. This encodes CASSLAGGAQPQHF.

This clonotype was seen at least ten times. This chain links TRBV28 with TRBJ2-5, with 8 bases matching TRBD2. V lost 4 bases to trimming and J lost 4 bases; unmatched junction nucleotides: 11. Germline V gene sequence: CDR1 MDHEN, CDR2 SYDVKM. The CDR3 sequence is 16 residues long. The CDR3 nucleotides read TGTGCCAGCAGTTCTATGGGACTAGAAGATTTAGAGACCCAGTACTTC. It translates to CASSSMGLEDLETQYF.

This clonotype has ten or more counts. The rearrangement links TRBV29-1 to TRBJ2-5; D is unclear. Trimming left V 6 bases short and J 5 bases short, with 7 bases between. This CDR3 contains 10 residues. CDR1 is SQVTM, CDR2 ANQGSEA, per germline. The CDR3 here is CSVEEETQYF. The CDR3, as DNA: TGCAGCGTCGAGGAGGAGACCCAGTACTTC.

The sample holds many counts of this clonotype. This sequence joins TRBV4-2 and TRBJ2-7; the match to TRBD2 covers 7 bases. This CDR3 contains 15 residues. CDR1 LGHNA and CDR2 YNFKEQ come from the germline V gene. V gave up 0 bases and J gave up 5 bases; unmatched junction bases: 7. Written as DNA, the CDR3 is TGTGCCAGCAGCCAAGAAGGAAGGCTAGCGGACGAGCAGTACTTC. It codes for CASSQEGRLADEQYF.

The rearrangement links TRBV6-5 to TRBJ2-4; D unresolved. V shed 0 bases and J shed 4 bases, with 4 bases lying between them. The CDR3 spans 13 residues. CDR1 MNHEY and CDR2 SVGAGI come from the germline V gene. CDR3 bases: TGTGCCAGCAGTTACTCCGAGAAAAACATTCAGTACTTC. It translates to CASSYSEKNIQYF.

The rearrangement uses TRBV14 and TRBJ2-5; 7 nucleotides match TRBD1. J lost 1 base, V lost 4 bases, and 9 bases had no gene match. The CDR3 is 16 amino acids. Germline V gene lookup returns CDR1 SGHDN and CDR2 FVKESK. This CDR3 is CASSRRDRLSQETQYF. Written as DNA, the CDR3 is TGTGCCAGCAGCCGACGGGACAGACTATCCCAAGAGACCCAGTACTTC.

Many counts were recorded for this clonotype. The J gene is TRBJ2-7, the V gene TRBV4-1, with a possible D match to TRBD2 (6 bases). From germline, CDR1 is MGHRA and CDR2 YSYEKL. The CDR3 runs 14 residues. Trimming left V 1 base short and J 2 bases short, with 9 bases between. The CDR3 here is CASSQVAAAYEQYF. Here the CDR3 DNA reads TGCGCCAGCAGCCAAGTAGCGGCGGCCTACGAGCAGTACTTC.

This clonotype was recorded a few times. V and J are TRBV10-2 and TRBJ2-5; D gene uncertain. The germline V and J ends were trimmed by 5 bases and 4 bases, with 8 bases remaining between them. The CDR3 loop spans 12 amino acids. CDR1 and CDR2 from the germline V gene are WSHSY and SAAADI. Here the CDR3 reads CASSQIGETQYF. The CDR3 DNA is TGCGCCAGCAGTCAAATCGGAGAGACCCAGTACTTC.

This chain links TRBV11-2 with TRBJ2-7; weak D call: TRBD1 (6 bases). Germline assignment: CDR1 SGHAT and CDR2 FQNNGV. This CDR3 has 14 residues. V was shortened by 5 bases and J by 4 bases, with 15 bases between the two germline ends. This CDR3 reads CASSLSGQGYEQYF. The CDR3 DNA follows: TGTGCCAGCAGCCTCTCGGGGCAGGGGTACGAGCAGTACTTC.

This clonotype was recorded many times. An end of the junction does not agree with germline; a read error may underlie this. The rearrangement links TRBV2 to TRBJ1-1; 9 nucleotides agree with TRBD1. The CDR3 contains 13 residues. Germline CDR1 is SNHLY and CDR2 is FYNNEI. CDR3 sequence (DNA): TGTGCCAGCCGAGGGACAGGGCGGACTGAAGTTTTCTTT. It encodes CASRGTGRTEVFF.

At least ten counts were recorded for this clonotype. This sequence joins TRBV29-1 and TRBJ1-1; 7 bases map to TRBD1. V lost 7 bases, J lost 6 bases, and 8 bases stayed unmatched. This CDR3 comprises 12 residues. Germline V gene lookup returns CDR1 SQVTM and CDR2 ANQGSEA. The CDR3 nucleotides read TGCAGCGGCAGGGGGTTTCGAGCTGAAGCTTTCTTT. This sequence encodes CSGRGFRAEAFF.

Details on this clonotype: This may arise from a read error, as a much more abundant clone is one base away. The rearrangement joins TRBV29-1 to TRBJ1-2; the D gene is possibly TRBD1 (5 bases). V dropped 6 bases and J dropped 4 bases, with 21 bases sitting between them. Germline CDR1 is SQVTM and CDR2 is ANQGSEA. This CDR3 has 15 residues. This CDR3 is CSVRGLTDSRYGYTF. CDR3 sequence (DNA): TGCAGCGTGAGGGGATTGACAGACTCTCGCTATGGCTACACCTTC. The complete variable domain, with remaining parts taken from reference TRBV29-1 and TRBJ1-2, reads SAVISQKPSRDICQRGTSLTIQCQVDSQVTMMFWYRQQPGQSLTLIATANQGSEATYESGFVIDKFPISRPNLTFSTLTVSNMSPEDSSIYLCSVRGLTDSRYGYTFGSGTRLTVV.

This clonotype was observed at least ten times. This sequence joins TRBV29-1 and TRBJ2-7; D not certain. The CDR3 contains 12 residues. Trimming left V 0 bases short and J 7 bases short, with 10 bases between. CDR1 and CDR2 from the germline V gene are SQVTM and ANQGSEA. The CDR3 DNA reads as TGCAGCGTTGAAGAGACCACCGGGGAGCAGTACTTC. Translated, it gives CSVEETTGEQYF.

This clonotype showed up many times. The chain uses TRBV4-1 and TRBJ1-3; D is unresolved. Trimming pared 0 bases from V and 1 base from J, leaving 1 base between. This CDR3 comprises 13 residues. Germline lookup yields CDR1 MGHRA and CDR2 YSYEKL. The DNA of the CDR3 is TGCGCCAGCAGCCAAGATTCTGGAAACACCATATATTTT. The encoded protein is CASSQDSGNTIYF.

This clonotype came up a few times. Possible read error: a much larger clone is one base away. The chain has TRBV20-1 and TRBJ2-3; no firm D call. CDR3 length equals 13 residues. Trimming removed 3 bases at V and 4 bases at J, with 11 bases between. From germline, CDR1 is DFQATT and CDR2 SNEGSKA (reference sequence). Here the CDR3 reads CSASTVSPDTQYF. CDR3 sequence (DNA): TGCAGTGCTAGTACCGTGAGTCCAGATACGCAGTATTTT.

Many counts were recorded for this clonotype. In nucleotides, the CDR3 is TGTGCCAGCAGCTTCGATGAGTGGAATACGCAGTATTTT. This sequence encodes CASSFDEWNTQYF. The chain uses TRBV11-2 and TRBJ2-3, with no clear D. The CDR3 sequence is 13 residues long. Trimming pared 3 bases from V and 7 bases from J, leaving 11 bases between. Per germline, CDR1 SGHAT and CDR2 FQNNGV.

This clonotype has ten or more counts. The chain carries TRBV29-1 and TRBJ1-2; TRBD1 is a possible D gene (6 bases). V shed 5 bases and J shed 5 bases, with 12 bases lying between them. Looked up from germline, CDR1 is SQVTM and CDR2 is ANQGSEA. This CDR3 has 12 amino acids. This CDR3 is CSVQGLRYGYTF. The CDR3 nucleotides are TGCAGCGTTCAGGGGCTTCGGTATGGCTACACCTTC.

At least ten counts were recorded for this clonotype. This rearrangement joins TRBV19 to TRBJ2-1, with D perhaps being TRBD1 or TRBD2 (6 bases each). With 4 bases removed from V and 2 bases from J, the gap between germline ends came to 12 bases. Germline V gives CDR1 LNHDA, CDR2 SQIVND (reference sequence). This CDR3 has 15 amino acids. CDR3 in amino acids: CASSSRGAAYNEQFF. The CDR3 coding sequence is TGTGCCAGTAGTAGTAGGGGGGCTGCCTACAATGAGCAGTTCTTC.

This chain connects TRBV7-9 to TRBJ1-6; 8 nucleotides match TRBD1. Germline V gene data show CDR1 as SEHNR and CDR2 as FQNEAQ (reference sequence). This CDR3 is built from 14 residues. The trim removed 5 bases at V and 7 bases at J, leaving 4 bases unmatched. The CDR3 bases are TGTGCCAGCAGCCCAGACAGGGGAAATTCACCCCTCCACTTT. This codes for CASSPDRGNSPLHF.

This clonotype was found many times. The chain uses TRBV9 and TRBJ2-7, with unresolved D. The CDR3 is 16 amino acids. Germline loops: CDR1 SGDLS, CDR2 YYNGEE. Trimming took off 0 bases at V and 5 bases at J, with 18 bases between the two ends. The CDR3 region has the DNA TGTGCCAGCAGCGTAGCTTTGTCCTCCTTCGAACACGAGCAGTACTTC. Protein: CASSVALSSFEHEQYF.

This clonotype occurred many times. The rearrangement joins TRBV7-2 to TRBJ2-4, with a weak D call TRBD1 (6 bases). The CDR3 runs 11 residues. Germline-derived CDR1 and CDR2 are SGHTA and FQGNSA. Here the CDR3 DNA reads TGTGCTGGGGGCATCAAAAACATTCAGTACTTC. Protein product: CAGGIKNIQYF.

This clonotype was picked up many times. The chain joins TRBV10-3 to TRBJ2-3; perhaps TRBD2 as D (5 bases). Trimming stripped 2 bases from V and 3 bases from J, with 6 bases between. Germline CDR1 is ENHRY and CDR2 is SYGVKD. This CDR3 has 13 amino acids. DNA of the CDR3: TGTGCCATCAGTGAGGGCGGGACAGATACGCAGTATTTT. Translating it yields CAISEGGTDTQYF.